One and the same sample provided the 18 T cell receptor beta chains below, sequenced in a study of radiotherapy plus CTLA-4 blockade in lung cancer. Sequencing used immunoSEQ multiplex PCR; TCRdb keeps in-frame clones, though not all of them. The table has fewer than 35,000 clones, 70% to 80% seen once. Source: peripheral blood, taken from a patient treated with radiotherapy plus ipilimumab. All receptors derive from a human donor with non-small cell lung cancer that progressed on radiotherapy plus ipilimumab.

The J gene is TRBJ2-1, the V gene TRBV7-3, with 11 bases that match TRBD2. The CDR3 contains 15 residues. Germline loops: CDR1 SGHTA, CDR2 FQGTGA. The V gene end was trimmed by 1 base and the J gene end by 7 bases; junction bases not matched to a gene: 3. CDR3 amino acids: CASSLSPSGRNEQFF. CDR3 DNA sequence: TGTGCCAGCAGCTTAAGTCCTAGCGGGAGGAATGAGCAGTTCTTC.

The chain recombines TRBV7-2 with TRBJ2-7; D gene uncertain. The CDR3 has 12 amino acids. The ends were cut back, 2 bases at V and 5 bases at J, with 7 bases in the middle. From germline, CDR1 is SGHTA and CDR2 FQGNSA. Here the CDR3 DNA reads TGTGCCAGCAGCTTAAATATTAACGAGCAGTACTTC. Protein sequence: CASSLNINEQYF.

Relative to its sample, this clone is medium-sized (0.01 to 0.1%). The chain couples TRBV5-3 to TRBJ1-5; tentative D call: TRBD1 (6 bases). TRBV5-3 is assigned to the ORF class and has an uncertain function. The CDR3 runs to 19 residues. The germline V and J ends were trimmed by 0 bases and 0 bases, with 19 bases remaining between them. The CDR3: CARSLASGGQENSNQPQHF. The DNA for the CDR3 is TGTGCCAGAAGCTTGGCCAGCGGGGGGCAGGAAAATAGCAATCAGCCCCAGCATTTT.

The gene calls are TRBV27 and TRBJ2-7; D is unclear. This CDR3 has 13 amino acids. The germline CDR1 and CDR2 sequences are MNHEY and SMNVEV (reference sequence). Trimming shortened V by 3 bases and J by 7 bases, and 13 bases separated the two germline ends. The CDR3 nucleotides are TGTGCCAGCAGTTTTCGACCCTCCTGGGAGCAGTACTTC. This gives the protein CASSFRPSWEQYF.

The chain employs TRBV7-9 and TRBJ1-2; no clear D. CDR1 and CDR2 (germline): SEHNR, FQNEAQ (reference sequence). CDR3 size: 15 residues. V lost 1 base, J lost 0 bases, and 9 bases lay in between. The CDR3 here is CASSLEQITNYGYTF. The CDR3, as DNA: TGTGCCAGCAGCTTAGAGCAGATTACTAACTATGGCTACACCTTC.

The chain has TRBV2 and TRBJ2-5, with 9 bases fitting TRBD2. With 7 bases clipped from V and 5 bases from J, the junction kept 5 bases outside the gene matches. Looked up from germline, CDR1 is SNHLY and CDR2 is FYNNEI. The CDR3 is 13 amino acids. DNA of the CDR3: TGTGCCAGCACCGGGACTAGCAGGGAGACCCAGTACTTC. This gives the protein CASTGTSRETQYF. Supplemented by reference TRBV2 and TRBJ2-5, the full variable domain reads EPEVTQTPSHQVTQMGQEVILRCVPISNHLYFYWYRQILGQKVEFLVSFYNNEISEKSEIFDDQFSVERPDGSNFTLKIRSTKLEDSAMYFCASTGTSRETQYFGPGTRLLVL.

The gene calls are TRBV28 and TRBJ1-3; maybe TRBD1 (6 bases). The CDR3 runs to 15 residues. The V end was cut by 4 bases, the J end by 0 bases, with 10 bases between. CDR1 is MDHEN and CDR2 is SYDVKM in the germline V gene. Here the CDR3 reads CASSSGALSGNTIYF. CDR3 bases: TGTGCCAGCAGTTCGGGGGCCCTCTCTGGAAACACCATATATTTT.

The chain combines TRBV29-1 with TRBJ2-2; 10 bases align to TRBD1. With 6 bases clipped from V and 5 bases from J, the junction kept 3 bases outside the gene matches. The CDR3 sequence is 13 residues long. Germline values: CDR1 SQVTM, CDR2 ANQGSEA. CDR3 sequence (DNA): TGCAGCGTCTCGGGACAGGGGACCGGGGAGCTGTTTTTT. Translation gives CSVSGQGTGELFF.

V gene TRBV9 combines with J gene TRBJ2-2; D gene uncertain. This CDR3 contains 13 residues. Germline V gives CDR1 SGDLS, CDR2 YYNGEE. Trimming removed 3 bases at V and 2 bases at J, with 5 bases between. CDR3 in DNA: TGTGCCAGCAGCGGCAGTAACACCGGGGAGCTGTTTTTT. It codes for CASSGSNTGELFF.

The chain has TRBV29-1 and TRBJ1-5, with D hard to call. The CDR3 is 12 residues long. Trimming shortened V by 6 bases and J by 3 bases, and 9 bases separated the two germline ends. Germline values: CDR1 SQVTM, CDR2 ANQGSEA. This CDR3 is CSVREPNQPQHF. CDR3 coding DNA: TGCAGCGTCCGGGAACCCAATCAGCCCCAGCATTTT. Full variable domain (rest looked up from reference TRBV29-1 and TRBJ1-5): SAVISQKPSRDICQRGTSLTIQCQVDSQVTMMFWYRQQPGQSLTLIATANQGSEATYESGFVIDKFPISRPNLTFSTLTVSNMSPEDSSIYLCSVREPNQPQHFGDGTRLSIL.

The chain carries TRBV6-5 and TRBJ2-1, with 8 bases matching TRBD1. This CDR3 region has 14 residues. Trimming cost V 2 bases and J 8 bases; bases outside gene matches: 5. In germline, CDR1 is MNHEY, CDR2 SVGAGI. CDR3 DNA: TGTGCCAGCAGTTACGGGGCAGGGGGCGATGAGCAGTTCTTC. Amino acid sequence: CASSYGAGGDEQFF.

This rearrangement joins TRBV6-5 to TRBJ2-7, with 7 bases identical to TRBD1. Germline assignment: CDR1 MNHEY and CDR2 SVGAGI. The CDR3 covers 16 residues. Trimming at V came to 2 bases and at J to 2 bases, leaving 9 bases not matched to a gene. CDR3 protein: CASSYGPRTGTYEQYF. The DNA of the CDR3 is TGTGCCAGCAGTTACGGGCCAAGGACAGGCACCTACGAGCAGTACTTC.

The gene calls are TRBV10-3 and TRBJ1-1; weak D call: TRBD1 (5 bases). Germline V CDR1 and CDR2: ENHRY, SYGVKD. CDR3 length: 13 amino acids. V lost 10 bases and J 1 base, leaving 13 bases between the germline ends. The CDR3 sequence: CATDGGKNTEAFF. DNA of the CDR3: TGTGCCACCGATGGGGGGAAGAACACTGAAGCTTTCTTT.

This clone has a single count. The chain links TRBV4-2 to TRBJ1-5; possible D gene TRBD1, 6 bases. V shed 2 bases and J shed 3 bases, with 11 bases lying between them. In germline, CDR1 is LGHNA, CDR2 YNFKEQ. CDR3 size: 15 residues. CDR3 loop: CASSQKQGVNQPQHF. The CDR3 DNA is TGTGCCAGCAGCCAAAAACAGGGCGTCAATCAGCCCCAGCATTTT.

This chain links TRBV9 with TRBJ2-1; 9 bases agree with TRBD1. V lost 0 bases and J lost 4; bases outside the gene matches: 2. The CDR3 is 15 amino acids. CDR1 and CDR2 from the germline V gene are SGDLS and YYNGEE. The CDR3 is CASSVAGTGYNEQFF. DNA of the CDR3: TGTGCCAGCAGCGTAGCCGGGACAGGGTACAATGAGCAGTTCTTC. Full variable domain (missing parts from reference TRBV9 and TRBJ2-1): DSGVTQTPKHLITATGQRVTLRCSPRSGDLSVYWYQQSLDQGLQFLIQYYNGEERAKGNILERFSAQQFPDLHSELNLSSLELGDSALYFCASSVAGTGYNEQFFGPGTRLTVL.

The J gene is TRBJ2-7, the V gene TRBV6-6; D call uncertain. The ends were cut back, 0 bases at V and 7 bases at J, with 4 bases in the middle. The CDR3 is made up of 11 amino acids. Germline loops: CDR1 MNHNY, CDR2 SVGAGI (reference sequence). The CDR3 nucleotides read TGTGCCAGCAGTTACTCGGTTGAGCAGTACTTC. Residues: CASSYSVEQYF.

CDR3 in DNA: TGTGCCAGCAGCTTGCCGGCCGCCGCAGTCTTGTCCTCGGTAACAGATACGCAGTATTTT. As protein: CASSLPAAAVLSSVTDTQYF. This chain joins TRBV5-4 and TRBJ2-3; D remains unclear. The CDR3 consists of 20 residues. Trimming cost V 1 base and J 3 bases, with 27 bases left between them. Looked up from germline, CDR1 is SGHNT and CDR2 is YYREEE (reference sequence).

This chain links TRBV11-2 with TRBJ1-1; the D is unclear. Germline CDR1 SGHAT, CDR2 FQNNGV. CDR3 size: 14 residues. V lost 5 bases and J 1 base, leaving 11 bases between the germline ends. In DNA form, the CDR3 reads TGTGCCAGCAGCCCCGCGTGGGGGAACACTGAAGCTTTCTTT. It yields the protein CASSPAWGNTEAFF.